The next 31 T cell receptor beta chains were all read from a single sample in a study of immune evolution from preneoplasia to lung adenocarcinoma. The protocol was immunoSEQ multiplex PCR, while the TCRdb copy is restricted to in-frame clones and leaves out a portion. The sample lists 1,500 to 2,000 clones; 70% to 80% were seen once. Sequencing input: FFPE atypical adenomatous hyperplasia tissue from the lung. Specified subset: atypical adenomatous hyperplasia (AAH), lung preneoplasia. The receptors derive from a person aged 65 to 85 with lung adenocarcinoma.

The J gene is TRBJ2-2, the V gene TRBV18; D remains ambiguous. The CDR3 runs 14 residues. V gave up 5 bases and J gave up 0 bases, with 7 bases separating them. The germline gives CDR1 KGHSH, CDR2 LQKENI. CDR3 protein: CASSSMANTGELFF. The CDR3 DNA is TGTGCCAGCTCAAGTATGGCGAACACCGGGGAGCTGTTTTTT.

The rearrangement joins TRBV2 to TRBJ2-7; 12 bases are a match to TRBD2. The CDR3 spans 14 residues. The ends lost 5 bases at V and 5 bases at J; junction bases unmatched: 4. CDR1 is SNHLY and CDR2 is FYNNEI in the germline V gene. Here the CDR3 reads CASSLTSGSDEQYF. CDR3 nucleotides: TGTGCCAGCAGTTTGACTAGCGGGAGTGACGAGCAGTACTTC.

This clone was counted a few times. The chain uses TRBV5-6 and TRBJ1-1, with D possibly matching TRBD1 (5 bases). The germline V and J ends were trimmed by 0 bases and 10 bases, with 19 bases remaining between them. This CDR3 comprises 15 residues. CDR1 and CDR2 from the germline V gene are SGHDT and YYEEEE. The CDR3 nucleotides are TGTGCCAGCAGCTTGGACCAGGGAGCTACGGGTGCAGCTTTCTTT. As protein: CASSLDQGATGAAFF.

This rearrangement joins TRBV6-6 to TRBJ1-1; D perhaps matches TRBD1 (6 bases). Deletions cut 10 bases from V and 1 base from J, with 10 bases between. CDR1 is MNHNY, CDR2 SVGAGI, per germline (reference sequence). The CDR3 is 12 amino acids. The CDR3 sequence is CATQGTNTEAFF. Written as DNA, the CDR3 is TGTGCCACCCAGGGGACGAACACTGAAGCTTTCTTT.

The chain carries TRBV5-1 and TRBJ2-2; weak D call: TRBD2 (6 bases). The V gene's germline CDR1 is SGHRS and CDR2 YFSETQ. The CDR3 is 14 amino acids. The V end lost 2 bases, the J end lost 4 bases, and 9 bases lay between the germline ends. Written as DNA, the CDR3 is TGCGCCAGCAGCTTTGCGGGGAGCACCGGGGAGCTGTTTTTT. This sequence encodes CASSFAGSTGELFF.

This chain links TRBV5-6 with TRBJ2-5; TRBD2 is a possible D gene (5 bases). Between the trimmed V and J ends, which lost 0 bases and 7 bases, there was a span of 19 bases. CDR3 length: 16 amino acids. Germline CDR1 reads SGHDT; CDR2 reads YYEEEE. The chain's CDR3 is CASSLGEQRKLGTQYF. The CDR3 DNA reads TGTGCCAGCAGCTTGGGGGAGCAGAGAAAATTAGGGACCCAGTACTTC.

The chain employs TRBV15 and TRBJ2-5, with no clear D. CDR3 length equals 15 residues. CDR1 and CDR2 from the germline V gene are LNHNV and YYDKDF (reference sequence). Trimming took 2 bases from V and 1 from J, leaving 11 bases between them. The chain's CDR3 is CATSRKEGPQETQYF. CDR3 nucleotides: TGTGCCACCAGCAGAAAGGAAGGTCCCCAAGAGACCCAGTACTTC. The full variable domain, with the rest looked up from reference TRBV15 and TRBJ2-5, is DAMVIQNPRYQVTQFGKPVTLSCSQTLNHNVMYWYQQKSSQAPKLLFHYYDKDFNNEADTPDNFQSRRPNTSFCFLDIRSPGLGDTAMYLCATSRKEGPQETQYFGPGTRLLVL.

This clone was seen more than once but under ten times. The CDR3 coding sequence is TGTGCCAGCAGTGAAGGACTAGCGGAGGGGAGGAATGAGCAGTTCTTC. Protein product: CASSEGLAEGRNEQFF. The J gene is TRBJ2-1, the V gene TRBV2; 9 bases are shared with TRBD2. V lost 1 base and J lost 7; bases outside the gene matches: 8. CDR1 is SNHLY, CDR2 FYNNEI, per germline. The CDR3 contains 16 residues. The full variable domain, with the rest looked up from reference TRBV2 and TRBJ2-1, is EPEVTQTPSHQVTQMGQEVILRCVPISNHLYFYWYRQILGQKVEFLVSFYNNEISEKSEIFDDQFSVERPDGSNFTLKIRSTKLEDSAMYFCASSEGLAEGRNEQFFGPGTRLTVL.

This clone was seen only a few times. CDR3 sequence reads: CASSPLDKPGYTF. The CDR3 bases are TGCGCCAGCAGCCCCCTCGACAAGCCTGGCTACACCTTC. The chain links TRBV5-1 to TRBJ1-2; D is unclear. Trimming pared 4 bases from V and 7 bases from J, leaving 14 bases between. CDR3 length: 13 residues. Germline V CDR1 and CDR2: SGHRS, YFSETQ.

The chain links TRBV5-7 to TRBJ1-5; weak D call: TRBD1 (5 bases). TRBV5-7 is classed as an ORF, of uncertain function. The CDR3 is made up of 15 amino acids. Trimming pared 3 bases from V and 5 bases from J, leaving 15 bases between. CDR3 bases: TGTGCCAGCAGCTGCCCTGGGACCGGGGATCAGCCCCAGCATTTT. The encoded protein is CASSCPGTGDQPQHF.

This chain links TRBV18 with TRBJ2-3; 8 bases fit TRBD2. Germline lookup yields CDR1 KGHSH and CDR2 LQKENI. V lost 5 bases, J lost 1 base, and 5 bases stayed unmatched. This CDR3 has 15 residues. The CDR3 DNA is TGTGCCAGCTCAAGGACTAGCATAGGCACAGATACGCAGTATTTT. Its protein is CASSRTSIGTDTQYF.

The chain joins TRBV2 to TRBJ2-5, with D perhaps matching TRBD2 (5 bases). This CDR3 region has 11 residues. Germline V gene sequence: CDR1 SNHLY, CDR2 FYNNEI. With 8 bases removed from V and 2 bases from J, the gap between germline ends came to 6 bases. In DNA form, the CDR3 reads TGTGCCAGCGGAGGTCAAGAGACCCAGTACTTC. Translating gives CASGGQETQYF.

In regard to this clone: It is unclear where the CDR3 begins or ends on the DNA, so no DNA is shown, and the CDR3 is as TCRdb lists it. The chain has TRBV21-1 and TRBJ2-7; whether TRBD1, the table's D call, matches the DNA was not checked. TRBV21-1 is marked as a pseudogene. With termini counted, the CDR3 has 17 amino acids. CDR3 in amino acids: CASSKAVAGYICYEQYF.

This rearrangement joins TRBV19 to TRBJ2-3; possible D gene TRBD1, 6 bases. In germline, CDR1 is LNHDA, CDR2 SQIVND (reference sequence). The CDR3 totals 15 residues. V lost 4 bases and J 3 bases, leaving 14 bases between the germline ends. The CDR3 DNA is TGTGCCAGTAGTAAACAGGGTTATTCTACAGATACGCAGTATTTT. It is translated as CASSKQGYSTDTQYF.

The V and J genes are TRBV6-5 and TRBJ2-5, with D possibly being TRBD1 (5 bases). V was pared by 0 bases and J by 5 bases, with 13 bases between. Germline CDR1 reads MNHEY; CDR2 reads SVGAGI. CDR3 length: 15 amino acids. CDR3: CASSYSGRAPETQYF. CDR3 DNA: TGTGCCAGCAGTTACTCGGGCAGGGCCCCCGAGACCCAGTACTTC.

This clone was picked up one time. CDR3 nucleotide sequence: TGTGCCACCAGCAGAGATAGTGCGGGCACCGGGGAGCTGTTTTTT. Translating it yields CATSRDSAGTGELFF. This rearrangement joins TRBV15 to TRBJ2-2, with D perhaps TRBD2 (5 bases). The ends were cut back, 0 bases at V and 4 bases at J, with 9 bases in the middle. The germline CDR1 and CDR2 sequences are LNHNV and YYDKDF (reference sequence). The CDR3 loop spans 15 amino acids.

This clone was detected once. The V call is TRBV11-2, the J call TRBJ2-2; tentative D call: TRBD2 (6 bases). The V gene lost 4 bases and the J gene lost 1 base, with 13 bases spanning the gap. The germline V gene has CDR1 SGHAT and CDR2 FQNNGV. This CDR3 region has 16 residues. The chain's CDR3 is CASSSKAGLNTGELFF. CDR3 bases: TGTGCCAGCAGCTCAAAAGCGGGCTTGAACACCGGGGAGCTGTTTTTT.

CDR3 nucleotide sequence: TGTGCCAGCAGTGCCGGGACGGAGGGAAACACCATATATTTT. Its translation: CASSAGTEGNTIYF. The chain has TRBV6-6 and TRBJ1-3, with a tentative D call TRBD1 (5 bases). V was trimmed by 5 bases and J by 4 bases, leaving 12 bases between them. The CDR3 length is 14 residues. CDR1 and CDR2 (germline): MNHNY, SVGAGI (reference sequence).

V and J are TRBV11-1 and TRBJ2-1, with D possibly matching TRBD2 (6 bases). The CDR3 sequence is 15 residues long. In germline, CDR1 is SGHAT, CDR2 FQDESV (reference sequence). V was trimmed by 6 bases and J by 0 bases, leaving 12 bases between them. The CDR3 sequence is CASSLSRDSYNEQFF. In DNA, the CDR3 is TGTGCCAGCAGTCTCTCGCGGGACTCCTACAATGAGCAGTTCTTC.

The J gene is TRBJ2-1, the V gene TRBV4-1, with 11 bases identical to TRBD2. The V gene's germline CDR1 is MGHRA and CDR2 YSYEKL. The CDR3 has 14 amino acids. With V trimmed by 4 bases and J by 9 bases, 5 bases remained unmatched. DNA of the CDR3: TGCGCCAGCAGCCGAGTAGCGGGAGGGGGTGAGCAGTTCTTC. Translating gives CASSRVAGGGEQFF.

V usage is TRBV5-4 and J usage is TRBJ2-7, with D possibly being TRBD1 or TRBD2 (5 bases each). V lost 3 bases and J lost 8, with 24 bases in between. The CDR3 is 16 residues long. Looked up from germline, CDR1 is SGHNT and CDR2 is YYREEE (reference sequence). The CDR3 region has the DNA TGTGCCAGCAGCTCTCCGGGGACGACTTCTCCTAATAAGCAGTACTTC. This gives the protein CASSSPGTTSPNKQYF.

This clone was observed a handful of times. This rearrangement joins TRBV11-2 to TRBJ1-1; D gene unclear. Germline V gene sequence: CDR1 SGHAT, CDR2 FQNNGV. V was trimmed by 6 bases and J by 10 bases, leaving 21 bases between them. This CDR3 is 14 amino acids long. The DNA for the CDR3 is TGTGCCAGCAGAACCGAATACCAGGTCGGACGAGCTTTCTTT. Translated: CASRTEYQVGRAFF.

The chain links TRBV14 to TRBJ2-2; 7 bases align to TRBD1. CDR1 is SGHDN, CDR2 FVKESK, per germline. The CDR3 consists of 14 residues. The trim removed 6 bases at V and 1 base at J, leaving 2 bases unmatched. This CDR3 is CASRDRQNTGELFF. The CDR3 DNA reads TGTGCCAGCAGGGACAGGCAGAACACCGGGGAGCTGTTTTTT.

About this clone: Relative to the germline gene, one junction end is altered; a read error may explain this. The chain recombines TRBV7-6 with TRBJ1-1; no clear D. Germline CDR1 reads SGHVS; CDR2 reads FNYEAQ. CDR3 length equals 13 residues. CDR3 nucleotide sequence: TGTGCCAGCAGCTTAGAGTATAGGACTGGAGCTTTCTTT. Its protein product is CASSLEYRTGAFF.

The V gene is TRBV7-8, the J gene TRBJ1-2, with D possibly matching TRBD1 (6 bases). The CDR3 loop spans 13 amino acids. Trimming removed 5 bases at V and 9 bases at J, with 16 bases between. Germline lookup yields CDR1 SGHVS and CDR2 FQNEAQ. CDR3 region: CASSPRRGDSYTF. CDR3 sequence (DNA): TGTGCCAGCAGCCCTCGCAGGGGAGATAGCTACACCTTC.

V is TRBV5-1 and J is TRBJ2-1; TRBD2 matches at 9 bases. The CDR3 covers 15 residues. Germline V gene data show CDR1 as SGHRS and CDR2 as YFSETQ. With V trimmed by 4 bases and J by 5 bases, 7 bases remained unmatched. The CDR3 bases are TGCGCCAGCAGCCTGGGGACTAGCCGCGACAATGAGCAGTTCTTC. Translating it yields CASSLGTSRDNEQFF. The full variable domain, rest sourced from reference TRBV5-1 and TRBJ2-1, is KAGVTQTPRYLIKTRGQQVTLSCSPISGHRSVSWYQQTPGQGLQFLFEYFSETQRNKGNFPGRFSGRQFSNSRSEMNVSTLELGDSALYLCASSLGTSRDNEQFFGPGTRLTVL.

The CDR3 coding sequence is TGTGCCAGCAGGGGGACTAGCGGGGAGGGGAATGAGCAGTTCTTC. It codes for CASRGTSGEGNEQFF. The chain is built from TRBV7-2 and TRBJ2-1, with 13 bases aligning to TRBD2. The length of the CDR3 is 15 residues. Losses at the gene ends were 6 bases for V and 7 bases for J; bases not matched to a gene: 6. Germline V CDR1 and CDR2: SGHTA, FQGNSA.

This rearrangement joins TRBV18 to TRBJ1-1; 9 bases match TRBD1. V trimming: 2 bases; J trimming: 3 bases; junction bases outside the gene matches: 7. Per the germline V gene, CDR1 is KGHSH and CDR2 is LQKENI. CDR3 length equals 16 residues. DNA for the CDR3: TGTGCCAGCTCACCAAGGACAGGGGTATTTGACACTGAAGCTTTCTTT. Translating it yields CASSPRTGVFDTEAFF. The variable domain in full, with the rest retrieved from reference TRBV18 and TRBJ1-1, is NAGVMQNPRHLVRRRGQEARLRCSPMKGHSHVYWYRQLPEEGLKFMVYLQKENIIDESGMPKERFSAEFPKEGPSILRIQQVVRGDSAAYFCASSPRTGVFDTEAFFGQGTRLTVV.

The chain recombines TRBV4-2 with TRBJ2-1; 7 bases map to TRBD2. The CDR3 consists of 20 residues. Trimming cost V 1 base and J 0 bases; bases outside gene matches: 15. The germline CDR1 and CDR2 sequences are LGHNA and YNFKEQ. The CDR3 reads CASSQAYLPASGSSYNEQFF. The CDR3 DNA reads TGTGCCAGCAGCCAAGCCTACCTCCCGGCTAGCGGTAGCTCCTACAATGAGCAGTTCTTC.

The chain recombines TRBV5-1 with TRBJ2-7; the D gene is possibly TRBD2 (5 bases). The CDR3 is 13 residues long. Trimming stripped 1 base from V and 1 base from J, with 6 bases between. Germline assignment: CDR1 SGHRS and CDR2 YFSETQ. CDR3: CASSLTGSYEQYF. The CDR3 nucleotides read TGCGCCAGCAGCTTGACGGGGTCCTACGAGCAGTACTTC. The variable domain in full, completed from reference TRBV5-1 and TRBJ2-7, reads KAGVTQTPRYLIKTRGQQVTLSCSPISGHRSVSWYQQTPGQGLQFLFEYFSETQRNKGNFPGRFSGRQFSNSRSEMNVSTLELGDSALYLCASSLTGSYEQYFGPGTRLTVT.

This chain links TRBV28 with TRBJ1-5; D is unresolved. Germline CDR1 and CDR2: MDHEN and SYDVKM. V gave up 5 bases and J gave up 4 bases, with 15 bases separating them. CDR3 length equals 15 residues. The CDR3 DNA follows: TGTGCCAGCAGTCGCGTCGCCATGGGTAATCAGCCCCAGCATTTT. Residues: CASSRVAMGNQPQHF.